Listed below are T cell receptor beta chains from one sample, sequenced in a study of human thymus T cells. Generated by immunoSEQ multiplex PCR, the TCRdb table keeps only in-frame clones and is missing some. The top ten hold about 0.17% of the sample, which has 45,000 to 50,000 clones, around 93% seen once. Sequencing used blood. These receptors all stem from a girl in the first two years of life with a congenital heart defect but otherwise immunologically healthy. CDR3s include the opening cysteine and the closing phenylalanine or tryptophan. D genes are given only for firm matches. A clone size is listed for some rows: how often the clone was seen (once, few, many), or a class if it is expanded.

clone size: NA
J gene: TRBJ1-1
D gene: NA
V gene: TRBV28
CDR3 DNA: TGTGCCAGCAGCCTGCAGGGGAACACTGAAGCTTTCTTT
CDR3 protein: CASSLQGNTEAFF

clone size: NA
J gene: TRBJ2-1
D gene: TRBD1
V gene: TRBV28
CDR3 DNA: TGTGCCAGCACCCCGGGACAGCATCACAATGAGCAGTTCTTC
CDR3 protein: CASTPGQHHNEQFF

clone size: NA
J gene: TRBJ1-5
D gene: NA
V gene: TRBV4-1
CDR3 DNA: TGCGCCAGCAGCCAACAGGTCAATCAGCCCCAGCATTTT
CDR3 protein: CASSQQVNQPQHF

clone size: NA
J gene: TRBJ2-7
D gene: TRBD1
V gene: TRBV30
CDR3 DNA: TGTGCCTGGAGGGAACCGGGACAGGGGTCCTACGAGCAGTACTTC
CDR3 protein: CAWREPGQGSYEQYF

clone size: NA
J gene: TRBJ1-3
D gene: NA
V gene: TRBV19
CDR3 DNA: TGTGCCAGTAGTCCGGCCTCTGGAAACACCATATATTTT
CDR3 protein: CASSPASGNTIYF

clone size: NA
J gene: TRBJ2-3
D gene: NA
V gene: TRBV9
CDR3 DNA: TGTGCCAGCAGCGTAGAGGGCGGGTGGAGTTCAGATACGCAGTATTTT
CDR3 protein: CASSVEGGWSSDTQYF

clone size: NA
J gene: TRBJ2-2
D gene: NA
V gene: TRBV7-6
CDR3 DNA: TGTGCCAGCAGCTTAGGAGGAGCGAGGGAGCTGTTTTTT
CDR3 protein: CASSLGGARELFF

clone size: NA
J gene: TRBJ2-7
D gene: TRBD2
V gene: TRBV27
CDR3 DNA: TGTGCCAGCAGTTCAATCACTAGCGGGAGCCACGAGCAGTACTTC
CDR3 protein: CASSSITSGSHEQYF

clone size: NA
J gene: TRBJ1-1
D gene: NA
V gene: TRBV5-4
CDR3 DNA: TGTGCCAGCAGCTCCGGTAACAACTTGGGAACTGAAGCTTTCTTT
CDR3 protein: CASSSGNNLGTEAFF

clone size: NA
J gene: TRBJ2-1
D gene: TRBD1
V gene: TRBV27
CDR3 DNA: TGTGCCAGCAGTTTACTGGACAGGGCGTTTAAGGATGAGCAGTTCTTC
CDR3 protein: CASSLLDRAFKDEQFF

clone size: NA
J gene: TRBJ2-3
D gene: TRBD2
V gene: TRBV7-2
CDR3 DNA: TGTGCCAGCAGCTTAGGTCCCGGGAGGCGCACAGATACGCAGTATTTT
CDR3 protein: CASSLGPGRRTDTQYF

clone size: NA
J gene: TRBJ2-2
D gene: NA
V gene: TRBV7-9
CDR3 DNA: TGTGCCAGCAGCTCATTTATACTAGCCTTCGTCGCCGGGGAGCTGTTTTTT
CDR3 protein: CASSSFILAFVAGELFF

clone size: once
J gene: TRBJ2-7
D gene: NA
V gene: TRBV4-3
CDR3 DNA: TGCGCCAGCAGCCAAGATGTCGGGCAGGTCCGCGAGCAGTACTTC
CDR3 protein: CASSQDVGQVREQYF

clone size: once
J gene: TRBJ2-1
D gene: TRBD2
V gene: TRBV15
CDR3 DNA: TGTGCCACCAGCAGAGCGAGCCCATCGGCGGGAGGCCTGTACAATGAGCAGTTCTTC
CDR3 protein: CATSRASPSAGGLYNEQFF

clone size: NA
J gene: TRBJ1-4
D gene: TRBD1
V gene: TRBV28
CDR3 DNA: TGTGCCAGCAGCCTAGCCTCGGGACAGGGAGCGGTAAAACTGTTTTTT
CDR3 protein: CASSLASGQGAVKLFF

clone size: few
J gene: TRBJ1-2
D gene: NA
V gene: TRBV7-9
CDR3 DNA: TGTGCCAGCAGCATCGGACGGAACTATGGCTACACCTTC
CDR3 protein: CASSIGRNYGYTF

clone size: NA
J gene: TRBJ2-5
D gene: NA
V gene: TRBV18
CDR3 DNA: TGTGCCAGCTCACTTGAGAGGACGGGCGAGACCCAGTACTTC
CDR3 protein: CASSLERTGETQYF

clone size: NA
J gene: TRBJ2-7
D gene: TRBD2
V gene: TRBV4-2
CDR3 DNA: TGTGCCAGCAGCCAAGATGGGCGGGAGGGCCTCAACGAGCAGTACTTC
CDR3 protein: CASSQDGREGLNEQYF

clone size: NA
J gene: TRBJ2-7
D gene: NA
V gene: TRBV6-1
CDR3 DNA: TGTGCCAGCAGTGTGACGGCTAACTACGAGCAGTACTTC
CDR3 protein: CASSVTANYEQYF

clone size: NA
J gene: TRBJ2-3
D gene: NA
V gene: TRBV7-9
CDR3 DNA: TGTGCCAGCAGCTTAGCGAACAGCCCCACAGATACGCAGTATTTT
CDR3 protein: CASSLANSPTDTQYF

clone size: NA
J gene: TRBJ2-1
D gene: TRBD2
V gene: TRBV4-3
CDR3 DNA: TGCGCCAGCAGCCAAGATTTCGGCAGCGGGAGCCGGACGGAGCAGTTCTTC
CDR3 protein: CASSQDFGSGSRTEQFF

clone size: NA
J gene: TRBJ1-4
D gene: NA
V gene: TRBV21-1
CDR3 DNA: TGTGCCAGCAATAGAGAGACAGGGACGGATGAAAAACTGTTTTTT
CDR3 protein: CASNRETGTDEKLFF